These 30 T cell receptor beta chains were all obtained from the same sample, sequenced in a study of cytomegalovirus exposure and HLA in healthy donors (dated by TCRdb to between 2016 and 2019). The method was the immunoSEQ multiplex PCR assay. The multiplex PCR relied on a mix of 60 forward primers for TCR Vbeta segments and 13 reverse primers for TCR Jbeta segments. As stored in TCRdb, this immuneACCESS dataset retains in-frame rearrangements with V and J assigned. A fraction of the clones does not appear; measured against another copy, unresolved V genes explain less than half of the discrepancy, and the remainder lacks a known reason. The sample data list under 300,000 clones, and 84% of these were observed just once. The biggest ten clones account for about 2% of the sample. The material sequenced was PBMCs. These receptors originate from a woman aged 40 to 49 in good health and CMV-seropositive.

The gene calls are TRBV7-2 and TRBJ2-2, with D maybe TRBD2 (6 bases). Germline loops: CDR1 SGHTA, CDR2 FQGNSA. This CDR3 is built from 15 residues. Trimming took 0 bases from V and 15 from J, leaving 20 bases between them. The CDR3 bases are TGTGCCAGCAGCTTAGCGTCGGGGGAAGGGCTAATCTTGTTTTTT. Translating gives CASSLASGEGLILFF.

This chain connects TRBV28 to TRBJ1-4, with D possibly being TRBD1 (6 bases). Trimming pared 7 bases from V and 8 bases from J, leaving 17 bases between. The CDR3 runs to 14 residues. Germline loops: CDR1 MDHEN, CDR2 SYDVKM. In DNA, the CDR3 is TGTGCCAGCACCAGGGGAGATCTCACGGAAAAACTGTTTTTT. Its protein product is CASTRGDLTEKLFF.

Here the CDR3 reads CASSLEVGGARGLGTEAFF. CDR3 DNA: TGTGCCAGCAGCTTAGAAGTCGGAGGGGCCCGGGGGTTGGGCACTGAAGCTTTCTTT. The chain carries TRBV11-2 and TRBJ1-1; tentative D call: TRBD1 (5 bases). With 0 bases removed from V and 4 bases from J, the gap between germline ends came to 24 bases. The length of the CDR3 is 19 residues. Germline V gene data show CDR1 as SGHAT and CDR2 as FQNNGV.

This chain links TRBV13 with TRBJ1-2; 7 bases fit TRBD1. After removal of 5 bases from V and 4 bases from J, the junction contained 13 bases not matched to a gene. Germline CDR1 reads PRHDT; CDR2 reads FYEKMQ (reference sequence). The CDR3 totals 16 residues. The CDR3: CASSLSGQVRSYGYTF. The CDR3 region has the DNA TGTGCCAGCAGCCTATCTGGACAGGTTCGCTCCTATGGCTACACCTTC.

This chain connects TRBV5-8 to TRBJ1-4; D uncertain. This CDR3 has 13 amino acids. The V gene's germline CDR1 is SGHTS and CDR2 YDEGEE. The V gene lost 0 bases and the J gene lost 8 bases, with 8 bases spanning the gap. The CDR3 region has the DNA TGTGCCAGCAGCTTGGTTAGGAGCGAAAAACTGTTTTTT. The encoded protein is CASSLVRSEKLFF. The full variable domain, with the rest looked up from reference TRBV5-8 and TRBJ1-4, is EAGVTQSPTHLIKTRGQQATLRCSPISGHTSVYWYQQALGLGLQFLLWYDEGEERNRGNFPPRFSGRQFPNYSSELNVNALELEDSALYLCASSLVRSEKLFFGSGTQLSVL.

The V and J genes are TRBV30 and TRBJ2-7, with 8 bases lining up with TRBD2. The germline CDR1 and CDR2 sequences are GTSNPN and SVGIG (reference sequence). Germline trimming cut 5 bases from V and 3 bases from J; bases unmatched to any gene: 6. CDR3 size: 13 residues. CDR3 nucleotides: TGTGCCTGGGGGCTTAGCGGGGTCTACGAGCAGTACTTC. Amino acid sequence: CAWGLSGVYEQYF.

V usage is TRBV11-3 and J usage is TRBJ2-1; 8 bases line up with TRBD2. The CDR3 totals 16 residues. CDR1 is SGHNT and CDR2 is YENEEA in the germline V gene. V lost 3 bases and J lost 0; bases outside the gene matches: 4. CDR3 sequence: CASSLAGGSSYNEQFF. The CDR3 DNA follows: TGTGCCAGCAGCTTGGCGGGAGGTAGCTCCTACAATGAGCAGTTCTTC. The full variable domain, with the rest looked up from reference TRBV11-3 and TRBJ2-1, is EAGVVQSPRYKIIEKKQPVAFWCNPISGHNTLYWYLQNLGQGPELLIRYENEEAVDDSQLPKDRFSAERLKGVDSTLKIQPAELGDSAVYLCASSLAGGSSYNEQFFGPGTRLTVL.

The chain recombines TRBV7-2 with TRBJ2-2; D ambiguous. CDR1 and CDR2 (germline): SGHTA, FQGNSA. The CDR3 is 14 amino acids. V was cut by 1 base and J by 6 bases, with 9 bases left in between. In DNA form, the CDR3 reads TGTGCCAGCAGCTTAGTCCTAGGTGCCGGGGAGCTGTTTTTT. Translation gives CASSLVLGAGELFF.

The V call is TRBV29-1, the J call TRBJ2-7; the match to TRBD2 covers 11 bases. The CDR3 is 15 residues long. From germline, CDR1 is SQVTM and CDR2 ANQGSEA. V gave up 6 bases and J gave up 7 bases; unmatched junction bases: 14. This CDR3 reads CSVGPRLAGGGEQYF. As DNA, the CDR3 is TGCAGCGTCGGACCTCGGCTAGCGGGAGGAGGTGAGCAGTACTTC.

The rearrangement joins TRBV5-4 to TRBJ2-7, with D maybe TRBD2 (5 bases). Germline V gene data show CDR1 as SGHNT and CDR2 as YYREEE (reference sequence). The CDR3 loop spans 14 amino acids. The germline V and J ends were trimmed by 3 bases and 3 bases, with 13 bases remaining between them. CDR3 nucleotide sequence: TGTGCCAGCAGCTCCGTTAACCGGGACTACGAGCAGTACTTC. It specifies CASSSVNRDYEQYF.

V gene TRBV18 combines with J gene TRBJ1-1; no definite D call. From germline, CDR1 is KGHSH and CDR2 LQKENI. Trimming stripped 3 bases from V and 7 bases from J, with 12 bases between. The CDR3 has 13 residues. The CDR3 coding sequence is TGTGCCAGCTCACCCGGACCCGAGGGTGAAGCTTTCTTT. Translation: CASSPGPEGEAFF.

This clone came up once. The V and J genes are TRBV5-8 and TRBJ2-7; a possible D gene is TRBD1 (6 bases). In germline, CDR1 is SGHTS, CDR2 YDEGEE. Trimming removed 3 bases from V and 1 base from J, with 14 bases in between. The CDR3 spans 15 residues. The CDR3 DNA is TGTGCCAGCAGCTCGAAAGGACAGTCATCCTACGAGCAGTACTTC. It specifies CASSSKGQSSYEQYF.

The chain has TRBV19 and TRBJ2-5, with a weak D call TRBD1 (6 bases). TRBJ2-7 matches the DNA end more closely, so the J call is doubtful. The CDR3 has 14 amino acids. Germline-derived CDR1 and CDR2 are LNHDA and SQIVND (reference sequence). The CDR3 here is CASSIVNRDYEQYF. CDR3 bases: TGTGCCAGTAGTATAGTAAACAGGGACTACGAGCAGTACTTC.

The V and J genes are TRBV27 and TRBJ2-5; 12 positions match TRBD2. V lost 6 bases, J lost 2 bases, and 1 base stayed unmatched. CDR1 and CDR2 (germline): MNHEY, SMNVEV (reference sequence). The CDR3 sequence is 14 residues long. CDR3 amino acids: CASRGLAGQETQYF. As DNA, the CDR3 is TGTGCCAGCAGAGGACTAGCGGGACAAGAGACCCAGTACTTC.

V usage is TRBV9 and J usage is TRBJ2-5; D gene ambiguous. The CDR3 totals 15 residues. In germline, CDR1 is SGDLS, CDR2 YYNGEE. Trimming removed 0 bases at V and 4 bases at J, with 13 bases between. The CDR3 coding sequence is TGTGCCAGCAGCGTAGCCCCCCAAAGAGGAGAGACCCAGTACTTC. Amino acid sequence: CASSVAPQRGETQYF.

V gene TRBV28 combines with J gene TRBJ2-2, with D uncertain. The CDR3 runs 15 residues. V was clipped by 2 bases and J by 6 bases, with 13 bases between them. Germline V gene data show CDR1 as MDHEN and CDR2 as SYDVKM. The CDR3 DNA reads TGTGCCAGCAGTTTAGCGCAGGTTGGCCCCGGGGAGCTGTTTTTT. It encodes CASSLAQVGPGELFF.

This chain links TRBV30 with TRBJ1-1; D unclear. CDR1 and CDR2 from the germline V gene are GTSNPN and SVGIG (reference sequence). The CDR3 sequence is 12 residues long. V lost 0 bases and J 6 bases, leaving 8 bases between the germline ends. The CDR3 nucleotides are TGTGCCTGGAGTGTACCAGATTCTGAAGCTTTCTTT. Its protein product is CAWSVPDSEAFF.

The chain joins TRBV6-5 to TRBJ2-3, with 8 bases that match TRBD2. Germline CDR1 MNHEY, CDR2 SVGAGI. This CDR3 has 15 residues. V was clipped by 0 bases and J by 3 bases; unmatched bases: 2. The CDR3 loop reads CASSYSGLATDTQYF. In nucleotides, the CDR3 is TGTGCCAGCAGTTACTCAGGACTAGCTACAGATACGCAGTATTTT.

Here the CDR3 reads CASIQGAPANYGYTF. The CDR3, as DNA: TGTGCCAGCATACAGGGGGCGCCAGCTAACTATGGCTACACCTTC. The gene calls are TRBV6-1 and TRBJ1-2; 9 bases match TRBD1. The V gene end was trimmed by 7 bases and the J gene end by 0 bases; junction bases not matched to a gene: 6. The CDR3 totals 15 residues. Germline assignment: CDR1 MNHNS and CDR2 SASEGT.

The chain is built from TRBV30 and TRBJ2-7; the D is unclear. V was clipped by 5 bases and J by 1 base, with 12 bases between them. Germline V gene data show CDR1 as GTSNPN and CDR2 as SVGIG (reference sequence). This CDR3 has 13 residues. In DNA, the CDR3 is TGTGCCTGGGGAACCGGGTCGTCCTACGAGCAGTACTTC. Its protein product is CAWGTGSSYEQYF.

This clone occurred once. The chain uses TRBV29-1 and TRBJ2-1, with D possibly TRBD1 on 6 matching bases. Trimming pared 7 bases from V and 9 bases from J, leaving 19 bases between. The CDR3 runs 13 residues. Germline lookup yields CDR1 SQVTM and CDR2 ANQGSEA. The DNA of the CDR3 is TGCAGCGGGGGGCAGACACTTATTGGTGAGCAGTTCTTC. The encoded protein is CSGGQTLIGEQFF.

This sequence joins TRBV19 and TRBJ2-1, with 7 bases matching TRBD2. Germline V CDR1 and CDR2: LNHDA, SQIVND (reference sequence). J lost 6 bases, V lost 3 bases, and 5 bases had no gene match. CDR3 size: 14 residues. The CDR3 bases are TGTGCCAGTAGTATCATGGGAGGGCCCAATGAGCAGTTCTTC. The encoded protein is CASSIMGGPNEQFF.

V gene TRBV5-1 combines with J gene TRBJ2-3; 10 nucleotides agree with TRBD2. CDR3 length equals 17 residues. The germline gives CDR1 SGHRS, CDR2 YFSETQ. V shed 0 bases and J 2 bases; nucleotides not matched to a gene: 6. DNA of the CDR3: TGCGCCAGCAGCTTGGGACTAGCGGGCCCGCCCACAGATACGCAGTATTTT. Amino acid sequence: CASSLGLAGPPTDTQYF.

The chain uses TRBV30 and TRBJ1-4, with D uncertain. The germline CDR1 and CDR2 sequences are GTSNPN and SVGIG (reference sequence). CDR3 length equals 13 residues. V was clipped by 8 bases and J by 8 bases, with 18 bases between them. CDR3: CATPFGEGEKLFF. DNA for the CDR3: TGTGCCACCCCGTTTGGGGAGGGAGAAAAACTGTTTTTT.

The chain recombines TRBV7-6 with TRBJ2-1, with 9 bases matching TRBD2. The CDR3 length is 16 residues. CDR1 SGHVS and CDR2 FNYEAQ come from the germline V gene. Trimming cost V 5 bases and J 8 bases; bases outside gene matches: 13. The CDR3 nucleotides are TGTGCCAGCAGCCCCTCCCAAGGACTAGCGTACGATGAGCAGTTCTTC. As protein: CASSPSQGLAYDEQFF.

The chain carries TRBV30 and TRBJ2-4; D unresolved. This CDR3 region has 13 residues. Germline V gene data show CDR1 as GTSNPN and CDR2 as SVGIG (reference sequence). Trimming stripped 6 bases from V and 0 bases from J, with 9 bases between. CDR3 sequence reads: CACSAGAKNIQYF. In DNA, the CDR3 is TGTGCCTGTTCCGCAGGAGCCAAAAACATTCAGTACTTC.

The genes are TRBV4-3 and TRBJ2-7; D is unresolved. Germline V gene data show CDR1 as LGHNA and CDR2 as YSLEER. CDR3 length equals 14 residues. With 2 bases removed from V and 5 bases from J, the gap between germline ends came to 13 bases. In DNA, the CDR3 is TGCGCCAGCAGCCAAAGCCGTTGGGCAGACGAGCAGTACTTC. It translates to CASSQSRWADEQYF.

This chain uses TRBV9 with TRBJ1-2; 7 positions agree with TRBD1. CDR3 length equals 16 residues. Germline values: CDR1 SGDLS, CDR2 YYNGEE. Losses at the gene ends were 2 bases for V and 7 bases for J; bases not matched to a gene: 14. This CDR3 reads CASSVQGDLLYAGYTF. For the CDR3, the DNA is TGTGCCAGCAGCGTCCAGGGGGACCTATTATATGCTGGCTACACCTTC.

This clone was seen a few times. V usage is TRBV19 and J usage is TRBJ2-7; TRBD1 agrees at 12 bases. Germline CDR1 reads LNHDA; CDR2 reads SQIVND (reference sequence). The CDR3 consists of 17 residues. V was pared by 3 bases and J by 0 bases, with 6 bases of the junction left unmatched. CDR3 sequence reads: CASSMGTGGAPSYEQYF. The CDR3 DNA reads as TGTGCCAGTAGTATGGGGACAGGGGGCGCACCCTCCTACGAGCAGTACTTC.

The V and J genes are TRBV7-9 and TRBJ1-6; D uncertain. The CDR3 loop spans 13 amino acids. CDR1 SEHNR and CDR2 FQNEAQ come from the germline V gene (reference sequence). V was pared by 4 bases and J by 10 bases, with 11 bases between. CDR3 DNA sequence: TGTGCCAGCAGCTGGAACGACAAGTCACCCCTCCACTTT. This encodes CASSWNDKSPLHF.